This T cell receptor beta chain was sequenced for a study of regulatory T cells in long-lasting Graves disease. About the research overall: Antithyroid drug intake by newly diagnosed Graves' patients had lasted under 3 months.

CDR3 regions were amplified by Arm-PCR using iRepertoire HTBI primers to build TCR beta libraries. TCRdb analysed the multiplex PCR reads with MiXCR anew, one entry per CDR3 protein. The sample consists of a few hundred thousand distinct CDR3 sequences, 18% of them appearing once. V was trimmed by 5 bases and J by 3 bases, leaving 20 bases between them. Germline V gives CDR1 SGHTA, CDR2 FQGNSA. The CDR3 spans 16 residues. General study results and limits: The TCR repertoire of persistent Graves' patients was less diverse than that of newly diagnosed ones.

Time point defined: newly diagnosed GD, antithyroid drugs for less than 3 months. Generation of the TCR library employed RNA extracted from PBMCs. Ten or more counts support this clonotype. Its antigen is still unknown. The same sample was also studied in work on T cells in Graves' hyperthyroidism and ophthalmopathy.

The J gene is TRBJ2-7, the V gene TRBV7-2; D uncertain. The sequence was collected from a woman in her thirties with Graves disease. This specimen consisted of peripheral blood mononuclear cells (PBMCs), obtained at new diagnosis, from a patient treated with antithyroid drugs. The CDR3 region has the DNA TGTGCCAGCAGCCTATATACCGGTACAGATCTCTACGAGCAGTACTTC. It is translated as CASSLYTGTDLYEQYF. Complete variable domain (other parts from reference TRBV7-2 and TRBJ2-7): GAGVSQSPSNKVTEKGKDVELRCDPISGHTALYWYRQSLGQGLEFLIYFQGNSAPDKSGLPSDRFSAERTGGSVSTLTIQRTQQEDSAVYLCASSLYTGTDLYEQYFGPGTRLTVT.